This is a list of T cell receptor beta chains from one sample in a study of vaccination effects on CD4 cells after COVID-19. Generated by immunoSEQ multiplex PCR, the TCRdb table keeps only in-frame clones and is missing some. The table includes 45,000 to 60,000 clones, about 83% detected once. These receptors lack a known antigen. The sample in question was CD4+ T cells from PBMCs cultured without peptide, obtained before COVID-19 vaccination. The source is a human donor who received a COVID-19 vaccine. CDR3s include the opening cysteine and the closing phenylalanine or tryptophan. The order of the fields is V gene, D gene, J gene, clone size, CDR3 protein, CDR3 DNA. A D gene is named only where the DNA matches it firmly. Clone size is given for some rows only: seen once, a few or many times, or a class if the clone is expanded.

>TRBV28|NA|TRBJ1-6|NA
CASGTTSSPLHF
TGTGCCAGCGGAACGACGAGTTCACCCCTCCACTTT
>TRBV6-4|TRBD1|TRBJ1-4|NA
CASSTDRGREKLFF
TGTGCCAGCAGTACCGACAGGGGGAGGGAAAAACTGTTTTTT
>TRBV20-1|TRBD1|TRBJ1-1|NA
CSDRDGTEAFF
TGCAGCGACAGGGATGGCACTGAAGCTTTCTTT
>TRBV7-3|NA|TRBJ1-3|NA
CASSLTGSAPGNTIYF
TGTGCCAGCAGCTTAACTGGATCAGCTCCTGGAAACACCATATATTTT
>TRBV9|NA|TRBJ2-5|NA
CASSVDVGEETQYF
TGTGCCAGCAGCGTAGATGTGGGGGAGGAGACCCAGTACTTC
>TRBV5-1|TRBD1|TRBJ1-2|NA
CASSTNRDRGTYGYTF
TGCGCCAGCAGCACGAACCGGGACAGAGGGACCTATGGCTACACCTTC
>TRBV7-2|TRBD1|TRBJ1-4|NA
CASSSDRGNEKLFF
TGTGCCAGCAGCTCGGACAGGGGAAATGAAAAACTGTTTTTT
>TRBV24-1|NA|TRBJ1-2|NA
CATSDPSLPGKGYTF
TGTGCCACCAGTGACCCATCATTGCCAGGGAAGGGCTACACCTTC
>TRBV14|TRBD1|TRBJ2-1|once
CASSQAGGAYNEQFF
TGTGCCAGCAGCCAAGCAGGGGGCGCCTACAATGAGCAGTTCTTC
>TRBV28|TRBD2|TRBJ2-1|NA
CASSSSGGAYNEQFF
TGTGCCAGCAGTTCGAGCGGGGGGGCCTACAATGAGCAGTTCTTC
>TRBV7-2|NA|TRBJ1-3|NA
CASSFRFSGNTIYF
TGTGCCAGCAGTTTCAGGTTCTCTGGAAACACCATATATTTT
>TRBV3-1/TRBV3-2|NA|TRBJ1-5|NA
CASSQVPFDRSNQPQHF
TGTGCCAGCAGCCAAGTTCCCTTTGACAGAAGCAATCAGCCCCAGCATTTT
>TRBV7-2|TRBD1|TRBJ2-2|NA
CASSTYRGVNTGELFF
TGTGCCAGCAGCACCTACAGGGGGGTGAACACCGGGGAGCTGTTTTTT
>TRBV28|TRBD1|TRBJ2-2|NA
CASSEWTGANTGELFF
TGTGCCAGCAGTGAGTGGACAGGCGCGAACACCGGGGAGCTGTTTTTT
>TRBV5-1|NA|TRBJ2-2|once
CASSLFQRTNTGELFF
TGCGCCAGCAGCTTGTTCCAGAGAACGAACACCGGGGAGCTGTTTTTT
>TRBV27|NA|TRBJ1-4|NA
CASSLFAHSPGEKLFF
TGTGCCAGCAGTTTATTCGCTCACAGTCCGGGTGAAAAACTGTTTTTT
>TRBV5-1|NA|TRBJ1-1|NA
CASSWGEPRGNTEAFF
TGCGCCAGCAGTTGGGGAGAGCCACGGGGAAACACTGAAGCTTTCTTT
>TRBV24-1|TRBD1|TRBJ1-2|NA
CATSERQGVRYGYTF
TGTGCCACCAGTGAGAGACAGGGGGTCCGCTATGGCTACACCTTC
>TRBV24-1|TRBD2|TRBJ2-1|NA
CATSERFGLAGVISEQFF
TGTGCCACCAGTGAACGTTTCGGACTAGCGGGGGTCATCTCTGAGCAGTTCTTC
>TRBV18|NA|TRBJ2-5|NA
CASSPGDILAQYF
TGTGCCAGCTCACCGGGGGACATCCTGGCCCAGTACTTC
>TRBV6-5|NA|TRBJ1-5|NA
CASNESGGGQPQHF
TGTGCCAGCAACGAATCGGGGGGCGGTCAGCCCCAGCATTTT
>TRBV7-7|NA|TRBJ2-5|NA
CASSLVGIQETQYF
TGTGCCAGCAGTCTAGTTGGGATTCAAGAGACCCAGTACTTC
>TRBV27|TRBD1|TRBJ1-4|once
CASRGRDRGPRKLFF
TGTGCCAGCCGTGGTCGGGACAGGGGTCCCCGAAAACTGTTTTTT
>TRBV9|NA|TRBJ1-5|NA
CASSPTGNQPQHF
TGTGCCAGCAGCCCCACAGGGAATCAGCCCCAGCATTTT
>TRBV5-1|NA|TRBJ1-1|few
CASSETVGTEAFF
TGCGCCAGCAGCGAAACGGTGGGGACTGAAGCTTTCTTT
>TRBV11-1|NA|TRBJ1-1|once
CASSADSGYRTEAFF
TGTGCCAGCAGCGCCGACTCAGGGTATAGGACTGAAGCTTTCTTT
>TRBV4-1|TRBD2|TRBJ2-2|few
CASSYGRVTGELFF
TGCGCCAGCAGTTATGGGAGGGTAACCGGGGAGCTGTTTTTT
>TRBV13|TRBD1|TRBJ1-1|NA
CASSRPVTGGNTEAFF
TGTGCCAGCAGCCGACCCGTGACAGGGGGGAACACTGAAGCTTTCTTT
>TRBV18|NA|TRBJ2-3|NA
CASSPVVSTDTQYF
TGTGCCAGCTCACCAGTAGTTAGCACAGATACGCAGTATTTT
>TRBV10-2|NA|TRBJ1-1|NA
CASSEVVNTEAFF
TGCGCCAGCAGTGAGGTAGTGAACACTGAAGCTTTCTTT
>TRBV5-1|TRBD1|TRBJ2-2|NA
CASSSGRQGATGELFF
TGCGCCAGCAGCTCCGGACGACAGGGCGCCACCGGGGAGCTGTTTTTT
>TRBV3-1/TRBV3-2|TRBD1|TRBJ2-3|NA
CASSQPGTGIQDTQYF
TGTGCCAGCAGCCAGCCCGGGACAGGGATTCAAGATACGCAGTATTTT
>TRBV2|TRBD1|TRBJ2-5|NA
CASSQTGMETQYF
TGTGCCAGCTCCCAGACAGGGATGGAGACCCAGTACTTC
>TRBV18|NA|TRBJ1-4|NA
CASSPQTGTNEKLFF
TGTGCCAGCTCACCGCAGACGGGAACTAATGAAAAACTGTTTTTT
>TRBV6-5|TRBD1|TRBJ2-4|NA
CASRRDRDQGNIQYF
TGTGCCAGCAGACGCGACAGGGATCAGGGAAACATTCAGTACTTC
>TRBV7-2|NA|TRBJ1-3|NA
CASSLVLVSGNTIYF
TGTGCCAGCAGCTTAGTACTGGTCTCTGGAAACACCATATATTTT
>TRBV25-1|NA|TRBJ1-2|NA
CASSDTPWGYGYTF
TGTGCCAGCAGTGACACCCCATGGGGTTATGGCTACACCTTC
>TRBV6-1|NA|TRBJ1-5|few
CASSDHSNQPQHF
TGTGCCAGCAGTGATCATAGCAATCAGCCCCAGCATTTT
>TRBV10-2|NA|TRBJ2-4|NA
CASSEPFWTDVAKNIQYF
TGCGCCAGCAGTGAGCCGTTCTGGACGGACGTAGCCAAAAACATTCAGTACTTC
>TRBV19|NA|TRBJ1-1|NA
CASSISGTLNTEAFF
TGTGCCAGTAGTATTTCTGGGACACTGAACACTGAAGCTTTCTTT